Presented here are 25 T cell receptor beta chains from one specimen sequenced in a study of T cells after yellow fever vaccination. TCRdb re-called the 5' RACE reads with MiXCR, one entry per CDR3 protein. The sample holds hundreds of thousands of distinct CDR3 sequences, roughly 14% seen once. Sequenced here: PBMCs, sampled on the day of the yellow fever booster vaccination. Receptor source: a man between 25 and 39 years old who received the YFV17D yellow fever vaccine.

In its sample, this clonotype was seen a few times. The chain recombines TRBV7-6 with TRBJ2-1, with 9 bases matching TRBD1. The CDR3 is 14 amino acids. Germline V gene sequence: CDR1 SGHVS, CDR2 FNYEAQ. Unmatched junction bases numbered 5, after V lost 4 bases and J lost 7 bases. This chain's CDR3 is CASSSPTGGNEQFF. CDR3 in DNA: TGTGCCAGCAGCTCCCCGACAGGGGGGAATGAGCAGTTCTTC. The full variable domain, completed using reference TRBV7-6 and TRBJ2-1, is GAGVSQSPRYKVTKRGQDVALRCDPISGHVSLYWYRQALGQGPEFLTYFNYEAQQDKSGLPNDRFSAERPEGSISTLTIQRTEQRDSAMYRCASSSPTGGNEQFFGPGTRLTVL.

The genes are TRBV20-1 and TRBJ2-4, with TRBD1 matching over 8 bases. Per the germline V gene, CDR1 is DFQATT and CDR2 is SNEGSKA (reference sequence). V trimming: 4 bases; J trimming: 5 bases; junction bases outside the gene matches: 7. The CDR3 has 14 amino acids. The CDR3 sequence is CSATQGAQENIQYF. The CDR3 region has the DNA TGCAGTGCTACCCAGGGGGCGCAGGAAAACATTCAGTACTTC.

This clonotype was seen a few times. The chain carries TRBV30 and TRBJ1-5; D is unresolved. This CDR3 region has 15 residues. Germline V lookup: CDR1 GTSNPN, CDR2 SVGIG (reference sequence). Trimming shortened V by 1 base and J by 4 bases, and 14 bases separated the two germline ends. The CDR3 DNA is TGTGCCTGGAGTGCCCAAGGACGATGGAATCAGCCCCAGCATTTT. Encoded protein: CAWSAQGRWNQPQHF. Together with reference TRBV30 and TRBJ1-5, the CDR3 gives the full variable domain: SQTIHQWPATLVQPVGSPLSLECTVEGTSNPNLYWYRQAAGRGLQLLFYSVGIGQISSEVPQNLSASRPQDRQFILSSKKLLLSDSGFYLCAWSAQGRWNQPQHFGDGTRLSIL.

This clonotype has only a few counts. This rearrangement joins TRBV21-1 to TRBJ2-5; the table assigns TRBD2, which was not confirmed against the DNA. TRBV21-1 is reported as a pseudogene. The CDR3 is 16 residues long. The CDR3 nucleotides are TGTGCCAGACCTCCGAGGAGCGGGAGGGCCGCGAAGACCCAGTACTTC. It is translated as CARPPRSGRAAKTQYF.

With respect to this clonotype: Since the CDR3 does not end with the conserved phenylalanine or tryptophan, this likely comes from a read error. The chain is built from TRBV5-1 and TRBJ2-5; maybe TRBD2 (5 bases). Germline V gene data show CDR1 as SGHRS and CDR2 as YFSETQ. CDR3 length: 14 amino acids. Trimming left V 1 base short and J 5 bases short, with 12 bases between. The CDR3 spells CASSLLSDSETQYS. The CDR3, as DNA: TGCGCCAGCAGCTTGTTATCGGACTCGGAGACCCAGTACTCC.

The rearrangement joins TRBV7-2 to TRBJ2-5, with 12 bases identical to TRBD2. From germline, CDR1 is SGHTA and CDR2 FQGNSA. V lost 4 bases, J lost 5 bases, and 8 bases stayed unmatched. CDR3 size: 16 residues. The CDR3 loop reads CASSSSSGRASETQYF. CDR3 sequence (DNA): TGTGCCAGCAGCTCCTCTAGCGGGAGGGCCTCGGAGACCCAGTACTTC.

The V and J genes are TRBV9 and TRBJ1-2; D perhaps matches TRBD1 (6 bases). The germline CDR1 and CDR2 sequences are SGDLS and YYNGEE. This CDR3 has 15 amino acids. Trimming took off 0 bases at V and 8 bases at J, with 17 bases between the two ends. The CDR3 here is CASSVVGSTGSGYTF. The CDR3 DNA reads as TGTGCCAGCAGCGTAGTCGGATCAACAGGGAGCGGCTACACCTTC.

This clonotype was recorded a few times. The chain joins TRBV5-8 to TRBJ1-5; 10 bases fit TRBD1. The junction had 8 bases not matched to a gene; V was cut back by 7 bases and J by 4 bases. Germline V gene data show CDR1 as SGHTS and CDR2 as YDEGEE. There are 15 residues in the CDR3. The CDR3 is CASANPGQGNQPQHF. CDR3 in DNA: TGTGCCAGCGCGAACCCGGGACAGGGGAATCAGCCCCAGCATTTT.

This clonotype was counted a few times. V and J are TRBV5-1 and TRBJ2-1, with TRBD2 matching 8 bases. The CDR3 spans 16 residues. The V segment lost 0 bases and the J segment 8 bases; nucleotides outside the gene matches: 10. Looked up from germline, CDR1 is SGHRS and CDR2 is YFSETQ. CDR3 amino acids: CASSLAGSGSGYEQFF. The DNA of the CDR3 is TGCGCCAGCAGCTTGGCCGGCAGCGGGAGCGGTTATGAGCAGTTCTTC.

The chain recombines TRBV5-1 with TRBJ2-7; 7 nucleotides line up with TRBD1. The CDR3 is made up of 15 amino acids. Trimming cost V 2 bases and J 3 bases; bases outside gene matches: 8. CDR1 and CDR2 (germline): SGHRS, YFSETQ. Written as DNA, the CDR3 is TGCGCCAGCAGCTTCGAACGGGACAGAGTCTACGAGCAGTACTTC. Its translation: CASSFERDRVYEQYF. Variable domain in full (rest from reference TRBV5-1 and TRBJ2-7): KAGVTQTPRYLIKTRGQQVTLSCSPISGHRSVSWYQQTPGQGLQFLFEYFSETQRNKGNFPGRFSGRQFSNSRSEMNVSTLELGDSALYLCASSFERDRVYEQYFGPGTRLTVT.

J is TRBJ1-6 and V is TRBV5-4; unclear D gene. The V and J ends lost 9 bases and 8 bases respectively, with 18 bases between them. CDR3 size: 14 residues. Germline CDR1 is SGHNT and CDR2 is YYREEE (reference sequence). The CDR3 bases are TGTGCCACTGGAACAGTTCATTTAGATTCACCCCTCCACTTT. Translated: CATGTVHLDSPLHF.

V is TRBV5-1 and J is TRBJ2-7; TRBD1 might be the D (6 bases). Germline V CDR1 and CDR2: SGHRS, YFSETQ. V was cut by 6 bases and J by 3 bases, with 16 bases left in between. This CDR3 region has 14 residues. The CDR3 nucleotides are TGCGCCAGCACCCCCGGACAGCCCATCTACGAGCAGTACTTC. Protein product: CASTPGQPIYEQYF.

This chain links TRBV7-8 with TRBJ2-7, with D tentatively TRBD2 (5 bases). Trimming took 2 bases from V and 6 from J, leaving 11 bases between them. This CDR3 contains 13 residues. CDR1 is SGHVS, CDR2 FQNEAQ, per germline. In DNA, the CDR3 is TGTGCCAGCAGCTTAAAGCCTAGCAGCGAGCAGTACTTC. It yields the protein CASSLKPSSEQYF.

This sequence joins TRBV11-2 and TRBJ2-1, with TRBD2 matching over 12 bases. V gave up 2 bases and J gave up 0 bases; unmatched junction bases: 11. Germline CDR1 SGHAT, CDR2 FQNNGV. The CDR3 extends over 20 amino acids. CDR3 amino acids: CASSLSPLAGGLSSYNEQFF. The CDR3 coding sequence is TGTGCCAGCAGCTTAAGTCCTCTAGCGGGGGGGCTCAGCTCCTACAATGAGCAGTTCTTC. Filled out from reference TRBV11-2 and TRBJ2-1, the complete variable domain reads EAGVAQSPRYKIIEKRQSVAFWCNPISGHATLYWYQQILGQGPKLLIQFQNNGVVDDSQLPKDRFSAERLKGVDSTLKIQPAKLEDSAVYLCASSLSPLAGGLSSYNEQFFGPGTRLTVL.

This clonotype has only a few counts. This chain links TRBV20-1 with TRBJ1-1, with a tentative D call TRBD1 (6 bases). Looked up from germline, CDR1 is DFQATT and CDR2 is SNEGSKA (reference sequence). This CDR3 is 12 amino acids long. V was shortened by 6 bases and J by 1 base, with 9 bases between the two germline ends. Here the CDR3 DNA reads TGCAGTGCAAAGACAGGGAACACTGAAGCTTTCTTT. This gives the protein CSAKTGNTEAFF.

This chain links TRBV7-8 with TRBJ2-7, with 7 bases aligning to TRBD1. This CDR3 has 18 amino acids. Germline V gene data show CDR1 as SGHVS and CDR2 as FQNEAQ. V gave up 1 base and J gave up 2 bases; unmatched junction bases: 14. The CDR3 DNA sequence: TGTGCCAGCAGCTTAGTTAAGGGGGCGAGCTTAGGGGCCTACGAGCAGTACTTC. It translates to CASSLVKGASLGAYEQYF.

DNA of the CDR3: TGCGCCAGCAGCTTGGCGAGAGGCGCGAACACTGAAGCTTTCTTT. It yields the protein CASSLARGANTEAFF. The chain carries TRBV5-1 and TRBJ1-1, with unresolved D. Germline V gene data show CDR1 as SGHRS and CDR2 as YFSETQ. Between the trimmed V and J ends, which lost 0 bases and 1 base, there was a span of 10 bases. This CDR3 has 15 amino acids.

The chain links TRBV7-9 to TRBJ1-6; D gene uncertain. Between the trimmed V and J ends, which lost 8 bases and 6 bases, there was a span of 11 bases. Germline V gives CDR1 SEHNR, CDR2 FQNEAQ (reference sequence). The CDR3 runs 13 residues. CDR3 DNA: TGTGCCAGCTCCGGGGATGGTAATTCACCCCTCCACTTT. Protein: CASSGDGNSPLHF. Full variable domain (remainder filled in from reference TRBV7-9 and TRBJ1-6): DTGVSQNPRHKITKRGQNVTFRCDPISEHNRLYWYRQTLGQGPEFLTYFQNEAQLEKSRLLSDRFSAERPKGSFSTLEIQRTEQGDSAMYLCASSGDGNSPLHFGNGTRLTVT.

The V gene is TRBV27, the J gene TRBJ2-7, with 10 bases matching TRBD2. V lost 8 bases and J lost 9; bases outside the gene matches: 16. CDR1 and CDR2 from the germline V gene are MNHEY and SMNVEV (reference sequence). The CDR3 covers 15 residues. The CDR3 coding sequence is TGTGCCAGCGCCCCTGTAGCGGGAGGAATAAAGGGGCAGTACTTC. It specifies CASAPVAGGIKGQYF.

This chain links TRBV7-2 with TRBJ2-7, with TRBD2 identical over 8 bases. CDR3 size: 15 residues. The germline gives CDR1 SGHTA, CDR2 FQGNSA. Germline trimming cut 2 bases from V and 1 base from J; bases unmatched to any gene: 4. CDR3 region: CASSLSGSRSYEQYF. CDR3 bases: TGTGCCAGCAGCTTAAGCGGGAGTAGGTCCTACGAGCAGTACTTC. Full variable domain (outside the CDR3, taken from reference TRBV7-2 and TRBJ2-7): GAGVSQSPSNKVTEKGKDVELRCDPISGHTALYWYRQSLGQGLEFLIYFQGNSAPDKSGLPSDRFSAERTGGSVSTLTIQRTQQEDSAVYLCASSLSGSRSYEQYFGPGTRLTVT.

Only a few counts were recorded for this clonotype. V gene TRBV7-3 combines with J gene TRBJ2-7; 16 nucleotides match TRBD2. Germline V gene data show CDR1 as SGHTA and CDR2 as FQGTGA. The CDR3 is 21 residues long. Unmatched junction bases numbered 16, after V lost 5 bases and J lost 0 bases. CDR3 amino acids: CASSLPLGKGLAGGNSYEQYF. As DNA, the CDR3 is TGTGCCAGCAGCCTCCCCCTCGGCAAGGGACTAGCGGGAGGGAACTCCTACGAGCAGTACTTC.

This clonotype was seen only a few times. The V gene is TRBV14, the J gene TRBJ2-1; 8 nucleotides agree with TRBD2. Germline trimming cut 4 bases from V and 8 bases from J; bases unmatched to any gene: 10. The germline V gene encodes CDR1 SGHDN and CDR2 FVKESK. The CDR3 covers 15 residues. CDR3 in amino acids: CASSRELAVLDEQFF. CDR3 DNA: TGTGCCAGCAGCCGAGAACTAGCGGTCTTGGATGAGCAGTTCTTC.

This clonotype was seen only a few times. The chain employs TRBV5-1 and TRBJ2-1; TRBD2 matches at 7 bases. Germline assignment: CDR1 SGHRS and CDR2 YFSETQ. This CDR3 region has 15 residues. V lost 0 bases, J lost 8 bases, and 8 bases stayed unmatched. CDR3 sequence: CASSLADGRKDEQFF. The CDR3 DNA is TGCGCCAGCAGCTTGGCCGACGGGAGGAAGGATGAGCAGTTCTTC.

The rearrangement uses TRBV12-3 or TRBV12-4 and TRBJ2-1; 9 bases map to TRBD1. Trimming took 4 bases from V and 7 from J; bases not matched to a gene: 8. There are 15 residues in the CDR3. CDR3 in amino acids: CASSSRSGQGNEQFF. The CDR3 DNA follows: TGTGCCAGCAGTTCTCGTTCGGGACAGGGAAATGAGCAGTTCTTC.

The CDR3 reads CASSSQGPTEAFF. DNA for the CDR3: TGTGCCAGCAGCTCACAGGGGCCCACTGAAGCTTTCTTT. The J gene is TRBJ1-1, the V gene TRBV7-2, with 7 bases identical to TRBD1. Germline-derived CDR1 and CDR2 are SGHTA and FQGNSA. The CDR3 consists of 13 residues. V was pared by 4 bases and J by 4 bases, with 3 bases of the junction left unmatched.